The clone carrying this T cell receptor (beta chain) has just a few counts. This specimen comes from a study of T cell changes during pregnancy in multiple sclerosis. The CDR3 contains 16 residues. Germline assignment: CDR1 LNHNV and CDR2 YYDKDF (reference sequence). The V gene end was trimmed by 0 bases and the J gene end by 10 bases; junction bases not matched to a gene: 9. Using immunoSEQ multiplex PCR, the repertoire was profiled, and TCRdb retains in-frame clones only, with some absent. The profile shows over 50,000 clones, about 92% of them singletons. The source material was CD4+ T cells from peripheral blood mononuclear cells, sampled in the third trimester of pregnancy. This receptor was taken from a female donor with multiple sclerosis, enrolled in a pregnancy study. This rearrangement joins TRBV15 to TRBJ2-1; TRBD2 agrees at 10 bases. The CDR3 reads CATSRDRLAGVDEQFF. The CDR3 DNA is TGTGCCACCAGCAGAGATCGGCTAGCGGGAGTGGACGAGCAGTTCTTC.